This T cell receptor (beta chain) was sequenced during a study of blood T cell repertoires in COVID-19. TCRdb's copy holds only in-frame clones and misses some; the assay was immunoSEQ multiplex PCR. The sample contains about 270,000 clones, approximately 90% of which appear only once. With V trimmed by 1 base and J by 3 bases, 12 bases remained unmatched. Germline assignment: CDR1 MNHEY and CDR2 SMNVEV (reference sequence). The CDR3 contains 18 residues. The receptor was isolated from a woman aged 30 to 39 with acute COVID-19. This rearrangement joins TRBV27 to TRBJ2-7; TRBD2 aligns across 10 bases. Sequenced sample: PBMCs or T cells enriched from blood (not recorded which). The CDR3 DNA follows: TGTGCCAGCAGTTTATACCACGTAGCGGGAGGCCCCCTCTACGAGCAGTACTTC. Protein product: CASSLYHVAGGPLYEQYF.